This T cell receptor (beta chain) was sequenced during a study of cytomegalovirus exposure and HLA in healthy donors. Sequenced by immunoSEQ multiplex PCR; TCRdb stores in-frame clones only, minus some. The table records about 160,000 clones, around 92% of them present only once. The source is a man aged 18 to 35 in good health and CMV-seropositive. The sequenced sample consisted of PBMCs.

CDR3 bases: TGTGCCAGCAGTGAATTTTATCTAGGGGGCCCAGATACGCAGTATTTT. This encodes CASSEFYLGGPDTQYF. The V gene is TRBV25-1, the J gene TRBJ2-3, with 7 positions matching TRBD1. The germline V gene encodes CDR1 MGHDK and CDR2 SYGVNS. With V trimmed by 1 base and J by 4 bases, 8 bases remained unmatched. There are 16 residues in the CDR3.